This is a list of T cell receptor beta chains from one sample in a study of OX40 agonist ivuxolimab in advanced cancers. The protocol was immunoSEQ multiplex PCR, while the TCRdb copy is restricted to in-frame clones and leaves out a portion. The data hold approximately 50,000 clones, with around 86% observed a single time. Specimen: CD4+ or CD8+ T cells sorted from blood, collected in a trial of the OX40 agonist ivuxolimab. Receptors originate from an adult with an advanced solid tumor such as melanoma, head and neck, liver or kidney cancer. Both conserved end residues are part of each CDR3. Each record gives: CDR3 DNA, CDR3 protein, V gene, J gene, D gene. The D gene is left open where the match is weak.

DNA: TGTGCCAGCAGCCCATACATGAACACTGAAGCTTTCTTT; CDR3: CASSPYMNTEAFF; V: TRBV7-2; J: TRBJ1-1; D: -
DNA: TGTGCCAGCTCACCGTCGGGTTTAACCGGGGAGCTGTTTTTT; CDR3: CASSPSGLTGELFF; V: TRBV18; J: TRBJ2-2; D: -
DNA: TGTGCCAGCAGTGTTTCACAGGGGGCCAATGAGCAGTTCTTC; CDR3: CASSVSQGANEQFF; V: TRBV2; J: TRBJ2-1; D: TRBD1
DNA: TGTGCCAGCAGAAACCCTGGAGGGACCTACGAGCAGTACTTC; CDR3: CASRNPGGTYEQYF; V: TRBV6-5; J: TRBJ2-7; D: -
DNA: TGTGCCAGCAGCCCGAAGGGTGGGCGAGGGGAGACCCAGTACTTC; CDR3: CASSPKGGRGETQYF; V: TRBV7-9; J: TRBJ2-5; D: -
DNA: TGTGCCAGCAGCAGCATGCAGCGGGAGGGTTACAATGAGCAGTTCTTC; CDR3: CASSSMQREGYNEQFF; V: TRBV7-9; J: TRBJ2-1; D: TRBD2
DNA: TGTGCCAGCAGTTACCCGGGACAAGTGAACACTGAAGCTTTCTTT; CDR3: CASSYPGQVNTEAFF; V: TRBV28; J: TRBJ1-1; D: -
DNA: TGTGCCAGCAGCTTAGTCGGGACAGGGGCCACTGAAGCTTTCTTT; CDR3: CASSLVGTGATEAFF; V: TRBV7-2; J: TRBJ1-1; D: TRBD1
DNA: TGTGCCAGCAGTTACCCCGGATCTCGAACCATATATTTT; CDR3: CASSYPGSRTIYF; V: TRBV6-6; J: TRBJ1-3; D: -
DNA: TGTGCCAGCAGGACCGGACTGTACAATGAGCAGTTCTTC; CDR3: CASRTGLYNEQFF; V: TRBV5-5; J: TRBJ2-1; D: -
DNA: TGTGCCAGCAGGGTCAGGGGGGCTCACTATGGCTACACCTTC; CDR3: CASRVRGAHYGYTF; V: TRBV27; J: TRBJ1-2; D: TRBD1
DNA: TGTGCCAGCAGTTCCGTCTTCGGACTAGCGGGATCGGGGTACTTC; CDR3: CASSSVFGLAGSGYF; V: TRBV28; J: TRBJ2-7; D: TRBD2
DNA: TGTGCCAGCAGTTACCGGCAGGAGCAGTACTTC; CDR3: CASSYRQEQYF; V: TRBV6-5; J: TRBJ2-7; D: -
DNA: TGTGCCAGCAGTTTAATGGGACAGCCCCAGCATTTT; CDR3: CASSLMGQPQHF; V: TRBV28; J: TRBJ1-5; D: -